This T cell receptor (beta chain) came from a study of long-term antiretroviral therapy in people with HIV. Study-wide points: In samples taken after ART, diversity increased but remained below transplant donor control levels. The range of CDR3 lengths in HIV repertoires proved narrower than that found in controls. Documentation of ART adherence, viral resistance or therapy changes was absent.

This CDR3 is 13 amino acids long. Between the trimmed V and J ends, which lost 8 bases and 6 bases, there was a span of 15 bases. Per the germline V gene, CDR1 is SGHRS and CDR2 is YFSETQ. Run at survey level, the immunoSEQ assay was version v3.0. Sequencing aimed to cover about 35,000-55,000 T-cell genomes per sample. Clones were read by immunoSEQ multiplex PCR, and TCRdb kept only the in-frame ones, dropping some. The repertoire holds tens of thousands of clones, 75% to 90% seen once, with roughly 4.9% in the top ten. A note on this clone: Antigen: not known.

The material sequenced was unsorted PBMCs, taken 1.5 years after starting antiretroviral therapy. The TCR sequence derives from a man aged 18 to 30 with HIV. The V gene is TRBV5-1, the J gene TRBJ2-1; the D gene is possibly TRBD2 (5 bases). The CDR3: CASSVLAGNEQFF. CDR3 coding DNA: TGCGCCAGTAGTGTTCTAGCTGGCAATGAGCAGTTCTTC.